The 11 T cell receptor beta chains reported below all come from one sample, sequenced in a study of blood T cells in healthy people across ages (dated by TCRdb to between 2014 and 2017). The library was produced with 5' RACE. Sequenced on an Illumina HiSeq 2500. A second PCR of about 6 to 11 cycles was run with a J-beta primer mix and a sample-barcoded 5' primer. The public reads were quality trimmed at Q25 with fastp and then assembled into clones with MiXCR by TCRdb, keeping productive beta chains. Identical CDR3 protein sequences are pooled into one entry, listed with their most common genes and DNA. The sample table shows around 800,000 distinct CDR3 sequences, and 46% are seen once. The top ten hold around 18% of the sample. Material: blood. Receptors were obtained from an older man in good health.

This chain joins TRBV6-5 and TRBJ1-4; D unresolved. Germline assignment: CDR1 MNHEY and CDR2 SVGAGI. Trimming cost V 6 bases and J 0 bases, with 11 bases left between them. The CDR3 contains 15 residues. In DNA form, the CDR3 reads TGTGCCAGCAGACGGACTTTTTCAACTAATGAAAAACTGTTTTTT. It specifies CASRRTFSTNEKLFF.

V gene TRBV18 combines with J gene TRBJ2-1; the match to TRBD2 covers 8 bases. CDR3 length: 17 amino acids. The germline V gene encodes CDR1 KGHSH and CDR2 LQKENI. J was trimmed by 6 bases and V by 0 bases; bases with no gene match: 10. This CDR3 reads CASSPPGGRAGVNEQFF. CDR3 bases: TGTGCCAGCTCACCACCGGGGGGACGAGCGGGAGTCAATGAGCAGTTCTTC. Variable domain in full (rest from reference TRBV18 and TRBJ2-1): NAGVMQNPRHLVRRRGQEARLRCSPMKGHSHVYWYRQLPEEGLKFMVYLQKENIIDESGMPKERFSAEFPKEGPSILRIQQVVRGDSAAYFCASSPPGGRAGVNEQFFGPGTRLTVL.

V and J are TRBV6-2 or TRBV6-3 and TRBJ2-7; unclear D gene. The CDR3 contains 12 residues. Germline lookup yields CDR1 MNHEY and CDR2 SVGEGT. The germline V and J ends were trimmed by 6 bases and 2 bases, with 8 bases remaining between them. This CDR3 reads CASRRMTYEQYF. CDR3 nucleotides: TGTGCCAGCAGGAGAATGACCTACGAGCAGTACTTC.

This sequence joins TRBV7-3 and TRBJ2-5; 10 bases match TRBD2. V lost 2 bases, J lost 2 bases, and 5 bases stayed unmatched. Per germline, CDR1 SGHTA and CDR2 FQGTGA. The CDR3 totals 16 residues. The CDR3 DNA reads TGTGCCAGCAGCTTACAGGCTAGCGGGGGACAAGAGACCCAGTACTTC. Protein sequence: CASSLQASGGQETQYF.

Details on this clonotype: The junction does not match germline at one end; this may be a read error. J is TRBJ2-1 and V is TRBV12-3 or TRBV12-4; 11 bases are shared with TRBD2. The CDR3 is 14 amino acids. CDR3 in amino acids: CTSALAGGSNEQFF. The CDR3 DNA reads as TGTACCAGCGCCCTAGCGGGAGGATCCAATGAGCAGTTCTTC.

This clonotype has a handful of counts. The chain combines TRBV20-1 with TRBJ2-1, with 8 bases matching TRBD1. V gave up 4 bases and J gave up 3 bases; unmatched junction bases: 5. Germline CDR1 and CDR2: DFQATT and SNEGSKA (reference sequence). CDR3 length equals 14 residues. The CDR3 DNA reads TGCAGTGCTAAGACAGGGGTCGGCTACAATGAGCAGTTCTTC. Its protein is CSAKTGVGYNEQFF.

This chain connects TRBV20-1 to TRBJ1-2; D remains unclear. V was cut by 6 bases and J by 7 bases, with 12 bases left in between. The length of the CDR3 is 11 residues. CDR1 DFQATT and CDR2 SNEGSKA come from the germline V gene (reference sequence). The CDR3 reads CSARINGGYTF. The CDR3 coding sequence is TGCAGTGCAAGGATAAATGGTGGCTACACCTTC.

The V gene is TRBV7-2, the J gene TRBJ1-2, with TRBD1 matching over 8 bases. V shed 3 bases and J 2 bases; nucleotides not matched to a gene: 5. Per germline, CDR1 SGHTA and CDR2 FQGNSA. This CDR3 region has 15 residues. The CDR3 sequence: CASSLAGGQNYGYTF. For the CDR3, the DNA is TGTGCCAGCAGCTTGGCAGGGGGCCAAAACTATGGCTACACCTTC. Variable domain in full (rest from reference TRBV7-2 and TRBJ1-2): GAGVSQSPSNKVTEKGKDVELRCDPISGHTALYWYRQSLGQGLEFLIYFQGNSAPDKSGLPSDRFSAERTGGSVSTLTIQRTQQEDSAVYLCASSLAGGQNYGYTFGSGTRLTVV.

Only one count was recorded for this clonotype. V is TRBV20-1 and J is TRBJ2-7; TRBD1 might be the D (6 bases). Between the trimmed V and J ends, which lost 6 bases and 7 bases, there was a span of 25 bases. The germline V gene has CDR1 DFQATT and CDR2 SNEGSKA (reference sequence). The CDR3 is 15 residues long. The CDR3 DNA sequence: TGCAGTGCAGTCCCGGCCAGGGGAAATTACAATGAGCAGTACTTC. This sequence encodes CSAVPARGNYNEQYF.

This chain joins TRBV20-1 and TRBJ2-5; 9 bases line up with TRBD2. Germline loops: CDR1 DFQATT, CDR2 SNEGSKA (reference sequence). The CDR3 sequence is 16 residues long. V shed 2 bases, J shed 5 bases, and the junction held 12 bases outside the gene matches. CDR3 coding DNA: TGCAGTGCTAGATCTTCTGCCGGGACTAGCTGGGAGACCCAGTACTTC. Encoded protein: CSARSSAGTSWETQYF.

The gene calls are TRBV12-3 or TRBV12-4 and TRBJ2-7; 11 nucleotides align to TRBD2. V lost 2 bases to trimming and J lost 5 bases; unmatched junction nucleotides: 5. The CDR3 covers 15 residues. The CDR3 nucleotides are TGTGCCAGCAGTTTAACTAGCGGGAGCTTCCACGAGCAGTACTTC. Its protein product is CASSLTSGSFHEQYF.